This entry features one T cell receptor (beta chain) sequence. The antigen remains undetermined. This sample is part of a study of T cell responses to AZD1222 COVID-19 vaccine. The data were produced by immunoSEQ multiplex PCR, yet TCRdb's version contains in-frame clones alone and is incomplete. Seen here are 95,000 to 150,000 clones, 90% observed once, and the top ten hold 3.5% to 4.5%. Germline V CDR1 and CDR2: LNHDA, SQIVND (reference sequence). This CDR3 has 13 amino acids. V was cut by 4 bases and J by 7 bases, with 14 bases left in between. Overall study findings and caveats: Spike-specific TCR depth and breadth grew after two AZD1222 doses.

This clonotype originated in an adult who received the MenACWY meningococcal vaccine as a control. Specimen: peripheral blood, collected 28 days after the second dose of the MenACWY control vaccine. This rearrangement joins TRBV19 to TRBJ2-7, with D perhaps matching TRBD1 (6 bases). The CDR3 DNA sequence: TGTGCCAGTAGTACCCTTACAGGGCTTGAGCAGTACTTC. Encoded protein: CASSTLTGLEQYF.